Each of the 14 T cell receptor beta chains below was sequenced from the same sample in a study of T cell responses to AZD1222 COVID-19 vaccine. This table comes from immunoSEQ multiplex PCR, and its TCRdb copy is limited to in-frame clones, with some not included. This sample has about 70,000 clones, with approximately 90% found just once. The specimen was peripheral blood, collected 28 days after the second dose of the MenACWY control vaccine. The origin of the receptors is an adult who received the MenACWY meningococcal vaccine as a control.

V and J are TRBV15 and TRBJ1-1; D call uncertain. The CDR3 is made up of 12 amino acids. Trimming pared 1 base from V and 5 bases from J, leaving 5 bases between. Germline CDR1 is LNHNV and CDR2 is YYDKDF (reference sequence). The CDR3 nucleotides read TGTGCCACCAGCAGAGTTTTAACTGAAGCTTTCTTT. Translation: CATSRVLTEAFF.

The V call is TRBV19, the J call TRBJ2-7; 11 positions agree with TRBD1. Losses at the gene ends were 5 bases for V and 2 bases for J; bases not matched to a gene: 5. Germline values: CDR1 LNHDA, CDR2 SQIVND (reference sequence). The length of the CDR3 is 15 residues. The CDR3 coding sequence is TGTGCCAGTAGTCCAAGGACAGGGGGCCCCTACGAGCAGTACTTC. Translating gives CASSPRTGGPYEQYF.

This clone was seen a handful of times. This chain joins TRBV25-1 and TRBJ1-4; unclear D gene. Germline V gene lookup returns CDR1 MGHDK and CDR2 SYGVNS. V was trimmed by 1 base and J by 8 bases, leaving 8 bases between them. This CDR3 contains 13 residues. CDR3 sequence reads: CASSELNSEKLFF. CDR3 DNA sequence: TGTGCCAGCAGTGAATTAAACTCCGAAAAACTGTTTTTT.

CDR3 residues: CASSLTGESTDTQYF. CDR3 in DNA: TGTGCCAGCTCCCTCACAGGGGAGAGCACAGATACGCAGTATTTT. The V call is TRBV6-5, the J call TRBJ2-3; 7 bases map to TRBD1. J lost 0 bases, V lost 8 bases, and 8 bases had no gene match. Germline loops: CDR1 MNHEY, CDR2 SVGAGI. The CDR3 loop spans 15 amino acids.

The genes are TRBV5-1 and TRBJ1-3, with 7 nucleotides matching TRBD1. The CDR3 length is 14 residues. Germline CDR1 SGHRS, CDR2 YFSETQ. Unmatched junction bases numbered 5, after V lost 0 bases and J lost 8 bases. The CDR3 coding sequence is TGCGCCAGCAGCTTGGGACAGGGAAAAGACACCATATATTTT. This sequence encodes CASSLGQGKDTIYF.

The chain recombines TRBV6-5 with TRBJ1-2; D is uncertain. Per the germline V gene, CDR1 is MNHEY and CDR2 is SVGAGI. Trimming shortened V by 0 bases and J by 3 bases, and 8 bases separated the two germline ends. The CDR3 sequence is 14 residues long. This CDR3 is CASSYSTADYGYTF. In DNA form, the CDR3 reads TGTGCCAGCAGTTACTCGACGGCAGACTATGGCTACACCTTC.

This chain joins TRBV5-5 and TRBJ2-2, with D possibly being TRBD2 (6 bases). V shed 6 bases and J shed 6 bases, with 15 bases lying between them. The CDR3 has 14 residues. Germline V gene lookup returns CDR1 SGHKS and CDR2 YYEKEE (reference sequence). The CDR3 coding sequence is TGTGCCAGCACCCTGGATTCGGGAGCCGGGGAGCTGTTTTTT. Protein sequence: CASTLDSGAGELFF.

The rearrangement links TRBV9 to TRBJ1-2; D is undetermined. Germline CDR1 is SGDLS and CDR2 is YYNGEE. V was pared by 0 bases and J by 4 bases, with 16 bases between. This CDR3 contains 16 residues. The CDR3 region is CASSVGGSGGPYGYTF. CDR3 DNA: TGTGCCAGCAGCGTAGGGGGTTCGGGAGGACCCTATGGCTACACCTTC. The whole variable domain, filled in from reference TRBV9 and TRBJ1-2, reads DSGVTQTPKHLITATGQRVTLRCSPRSGDLSVYWYQQSLDQGLQFLIQYYNGEERAKGNILERFSAQQFPDLHSELNLSSLELGDSALYFCASSVGGSGGPYGYTFGSGTRLTVV.

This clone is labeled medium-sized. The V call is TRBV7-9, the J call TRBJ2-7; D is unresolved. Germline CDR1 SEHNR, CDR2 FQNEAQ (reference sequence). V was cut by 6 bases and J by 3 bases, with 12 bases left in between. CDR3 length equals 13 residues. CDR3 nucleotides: TGTGCCAGCAGTTCGTGGACGGTCTACGAGCAGTACTTC. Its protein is CASSSWTVYEQYF. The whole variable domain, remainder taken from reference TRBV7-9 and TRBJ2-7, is DTGVSQNPRHKITKRGQNVTFRCDPISEHNRLYWYRQTLGQGPEFLTYFQNEAQLEKSRLLSDRFSAERPKGSFSTLEIQRTEQGDSAMYLCASSSWTVYEQYFGPGTRLTVT.

The CDR3 region has the DNA TGTGCCAGCAGCCCCGGCGGGGTTCCTGGCTACACCTTC. The encoded protein is CASSPGGVPGYTF. The chain couples TRBV7-8 to TRBJ1-2; D remains ambiguous. Between the trimmed V and J ends, which lost 5 bases and 7 bases, there was a span of 14 bases. The CDR3 extends over 13 amino acids. CDR1 SGHVS and CDR2 FQNEAQ come from the germline V gene.

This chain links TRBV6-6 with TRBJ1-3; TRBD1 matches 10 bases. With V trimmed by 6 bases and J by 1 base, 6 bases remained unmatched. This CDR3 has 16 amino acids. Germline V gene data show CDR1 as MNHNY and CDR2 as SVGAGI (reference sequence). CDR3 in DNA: TGTGCCAGCAGATCCGGGACAGGGGTATCTGGAAACACCATATATTTT. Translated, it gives CASRSGTGVSGNTIYF.

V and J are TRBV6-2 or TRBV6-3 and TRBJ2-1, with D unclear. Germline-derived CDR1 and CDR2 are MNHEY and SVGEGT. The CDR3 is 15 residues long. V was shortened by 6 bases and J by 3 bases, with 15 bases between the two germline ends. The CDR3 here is CASSLGEIRYNEQFF. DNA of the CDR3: TGTGCCAGCAGCCTCGGAGAAATTCGCTACAATGAGCAGTTCTTC.

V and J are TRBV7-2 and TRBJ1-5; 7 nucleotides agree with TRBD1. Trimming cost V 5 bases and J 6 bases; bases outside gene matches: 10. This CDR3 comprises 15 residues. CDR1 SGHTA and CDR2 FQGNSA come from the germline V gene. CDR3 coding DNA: TGTGCCAGCAGCCCCGAAGGGGGCGAGAGTCAGCCCCAGCATTTT. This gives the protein CASSPEGGESQPQHF.

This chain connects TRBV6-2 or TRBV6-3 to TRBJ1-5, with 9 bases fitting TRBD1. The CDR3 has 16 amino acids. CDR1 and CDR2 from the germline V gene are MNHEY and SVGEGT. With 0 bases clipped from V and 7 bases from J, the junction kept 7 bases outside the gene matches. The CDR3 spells CASSYSGTGFLQPQHF. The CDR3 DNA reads TGTGCCAGCAGTTACTCGGGGACAGGGTTTTTGCAGCCCCAGCATTTT.